These T cell receptor beta chains were read from a single sample in a study of T cell responses to AZD1222 COVID-19 vaccine. Libraries were prepared by immunoSEQ multiplex PCR; TCRdb keeps only in-frame clonotypes and omits some of them. The data hold 25,000 to 30,000 clones, with roughly 78% observed a single time. This specimen was peripheral blood, taken on day 0 of AZD1222 vaccination. The receptors derive from an adult in good health. The CDR3 runs from the conserved cysteine through the conserved F or W. The order of the fields is J gene, clone size, D gene, V gene, CDR3 DNA, CDR3 protein. The D gene is left open where the match is weak. Not all rows give a size; the values are once, few, many and, for expanded clones, a class.

>TRBJ2-2|NA|NA|TRBV9
TGTGCCAGCAGCGTAGAAGGGGGACTGACTCTCCGAGGGAACACCGGGGAGCTGTTTTTT
CASSVEGGLTLRGNTGELFF
>TRBJ2-2|NA|NA|TRBV5-1
TGCGCCAGCAGCTTGCAGGGGGGGAGTCGCACCGGGGAGCTGTTTTTT
CASSLQGGSRTGELFF
>TRBJ1-6|once|TRBD1|TRBV6-5
TGTGCCAGCAGTTACGGATGGACAGGGCCCAATTCACCCCTCCACTTT
CASSYGWTGPNSPLHF
>TRBJ2-3|few|TRBD1|TRBV30
TGTGCCTCCCGGGACAGGGGAACAGATACGCAGTATTTT
CASRDRGTDTQYF
>TRBJ2-1|NA|NA|TRBV29-1
TGCAGCGTTGAGATGGACATAGATGAGCAGTTCTTC
CSVEMDIDEQFF
>TRBJ2-5|NA|NA|TRBV6-2/TRBV6-3
TGTGCCAGCAGCCCAAACTTATTACAAGAGACCCAGTACTTC
CASSPNLLQETQYF
>TRBJ1-5|NA|NA|TRBV4-2
TGTGCCAGCAGCCAAGAAGTGGCAGACCTTAGCAATCAGCCCCAGCATTTT
CASSQEVADLSNQPQHF
>TRBJ2-1|once|TRBD2|TRBV5-1
TGCGCCAGCAGCTCCGGTGGGACTAACTATGAGCAGTTCTTC
CASSSGGTNYEQFF
>TRBJ2-1|once|NA|TRBV28
TGTGCCAGCAGGATTAGCCGGGAGCAGTTCTTC
CASRISREQFF
>TRBJ1-1|NA|NA|TRBV7-2
TGTGCAAGCAGACGTGGGCCGAACACTGAAGCTTTCTTT
CASRRGPNTEAFF
>TRBJ1-2|NA|NA|TRBV18
TGTGCCAGCTCACCCGGGGAGGACTATGGCTACACCTTC
CASSPGEDYGYTF
>TRBJ2-1|NA|NA|TRBV7-3
TGTGCCAGCAGCCCGGAGGCCAGCAACAATGAGCAGTTCTTC
CASSPEASNNEQFF
>TRBJ2-1|NA|NA|TRBV7-8
TGTGCCAGCAGCTTTAGCGATTACAATGAGCAGTTCTTC
CASSFSDYNEQFF
>TRBJ2-1|NA|TRBD1|TRBV24-1
TGTGCCACCAGTGATCGAGGGGCCGGGACAGGGATGAATGAGCAGTTCTTC
CATSDRGAGTGMNEQFF
>TRBJ2-6|NA|NA|TRBV4-2
TGTGCCAGCAGCCAACAAAAAAACTCTGGGGCCAACGTCCTGACTTTC
CASSQQKNSGANVLTF
>TRBJ2-7|NA|TRBD2|TRBV27
TGTGCCAGCAGCCCGGGACTAGCGGTTTCCTACGAGCAGTACTTC
CASSPGLAVSYEQYF
>TRBJ2-2|NA|NA|TRBV27
TGTGCCAGCAGATTTATGTCCGGGGAGCTGTTTTTT
CASRFMSGELFF
>TRBJ2-7|NA|TRBD2|TRBV6-5
TGTGCCAGCAGTTTTCCCCCGGGACTAGCTCTGTACTTC
CASSFPPGLALYF
>TRBJ2-5|NA|NA|TRBV18
TGTGCCAGCTCACGGCGTTTGGGGGAGACCCAGTACTTC
CASSRRLGETQYF
>TRBJ2-7|medium-sized|NA|TRBV6-5
TGTGCCAGCAGGGTCCGGACAGCACTCTACGAGCAGTACTTC
CASRVRTALYEQYF